Sequencing of this T cell receptor beta chain was carried out in a study of blood T cells in healthy people across ages. The study recruited healthy Caucasian donors from Russia who were aged about 6 to 95. Then a second PCR, running roughly 7 to 11 cycles, was carried out with a sample-barcoded 5' primer and a J-beta primer mix. MiXCR, run by TCRdb on the 5' RACE reads, gives a single entry per CDR3 protein. The sample consists of approximately 940,000 distinct CDR3 sequences, 45% to 50% of them appearing once. The length of the CDR3 is 12 residues. Germline V gives CDR1 PRHDT, CDR2 FYEKMQ (reference sequence). V gave up 5 bases and J gave up 8 bases, with 10 bases separating them.

The sample taken for sequencing was blood. This clonotype originated in a man under 40 in good health. This chain joins TRBV13 and TRBJ2-1; no clear D. In nucleotides, the CDR3 is TGTGCCAGCAGCCATACGAGTTATGAGCAGTTCTTC. Protein: CASSHTSYEQFF.